The sequence of this T cell receptor beta chain was determined in a study of vaccination and CD4 T cells after COVID-19. Study-level background: For control cultures, the treatment was a CEFX pool, an HIV-1 Nef pool, or no peptide.

The Oncomine TCR Beta short-read assay sequenced DNA from cultured CD4+ T cells. Using its own MiXCR run on the PCR reads, TCRdb lists one record per CDR3 protein. The table records 3,500 to 4,500 distinct CDR3 sequences, around 21% of them present only once. General observations from the study: The study found median SARS-CoV-2-reactive clonotypes rising from roughly 19 to 38, not significantly. Spike mono-reactivity was the property of 304 of 307 vaccine-specific clones in convalescent patients.

Note on this clonotype: Antigen specificity is unknown.

The CDR3 is 14 residues long. With 4 bases clipped from V and 4 bases from J, the junction kept 3 bases outside the gene matches. CDR1 and CDR2 from the germline V gene are SGHTA and FQGNSA. Treatment: 10-day PBMC culture with coronavirus spike peptide pools or control peptides (ViraFEST assay). These CD4+ T cells came from an unexposed donor, sampled before the COVID-19 pandemic (2011-2018). TCR sequencing followed the expansion of antigen-specific T cells with peptide pools in ViraFEST. Specimen: CD4+ T cells from blood, cultured in vitro. This sequence joins TRBV7-2 and TRBJ1-2, with TRBD1 identical over 10 bases. The clonotype comes from a human donor in good health. Here the CDR3 DNA reads TGTGCCAGCAGCTCCGACAGGGGGCCCTATGGCTACACCTTC. This gives the protein CASSSDRGPYGYTF.